The 30 T cell receptor beta chains below all came from one sample that was sequenced in a study of beta chain features in type 1 diabetes. Expressed TCRB transcripts were sequenced, since all the RNA that had been isolated was reverse transcribed. Profiling relied on immunoSEQ multiplex PCR, and the TCRdb table lists in-frame clones only, not all of them. The profile shows around 330,000 clones, roughly 11% of them singletons. What was sequenced was naive CD4+ T cells from blood. The source of these receptors is a woman aged 25 to 39 in good health.

The chain uses TRBV28 and TRBJ1-5; 7 bases match TRBD1. CDR1 is MDHEN, CDR2 SYDVKM, per germline. V lost 7 bases and J lost 1; bases outside the gene matches: 7. The CDR3 loop spans 15 amino acids. CDR3 in amino acids: CASKRRGPSNQPQHF. CDR3 DNA sequence: TGTGCCAGCAAAAGAAGGGGGCCCAGCAATCAGCCCCAGCATTTT.

The sample holds a few counts of this clone. This chain links TRBV14 with TRBJ2-7, with a weak D call TRBD1 (6 bases). CDR3 length equals 15 residues. Germline V lookup: CDR1 SGHDN, CDR2 FVKESK. The V and J ends lost 0 bases and 5 bases respectively, with 14 bases between them. The CDR3, as DNA: TGTGCCAGCAGCCAAGATCTTGCCAGGGGTCACGAGCAGTACTTC. It codes for CASSQDLARGHEQYF. Combining the CDR3 with reference TRBV14 and TRBJ2-7 gives the whole variable domain EAGVTQFPSHSVIEKGQTVTLRCDPISGHDNLYWYRRVMGKEIKFLLHFVKESKQDESGMPNNRFLAERTGGTYSTLKVQPAELEDSGVYFCASSQDLARGHEQYFGPGTRLTVT.

This clone occurred a few times. V and J are TRBV9 and TRBJ1-3, with 7 nucleotides matching TRBD1. Germline V gene data show CDR1 as SGDLS and CDR2 as YYNGEE. V trimming: 2 bases; J trimming: 0 bases; junction bases outside the gene matches: 2. The CDR3 is 15 residues long. The CDR3 loop is CASSVGTDSGNTIYF. The DNA of the CDR3 is TGTGCCAGCAGCGTTGGGACAGACTCTGGAAACACCATATATTTT.

The chain couples TRBV18 to TRBJ2-7; 10 bases match TRBD2. The CDR3 consists of 16 residues. Trimming at V came to 0 bases and at J to 4 bases, leaving 6 bases not matched to a gene. Germline V lookup: CDR1 KGHSH, CDR2 LQKENI. CDR3 amino acids: CASSPPASGSLYEQYF. The CDR3, as DNA: TGTGCCAGCTCACCACCGGCTAGCGGGAGTTTGTACGAGCAGTACTTC.

CDR3 amino acids: CAWSLGGRANEQYF. The CDR3 coding sequence is TGTGCCTGGAGTCTTGGCGGGAGGGCCAACGAGCAGTACTTC. The chain combines TRBV30 with TRBJ2-7, with 9 bases that match TRBD2. V lost 2 bases, J lost 5 bases, and 7 bases stayed unmatched. Germline lookup yields CDR1 GTSNPN and CDR2 SVGIG (reference sequence). CDR3 length: 14 amino acids. The full variable domain, rest sourced from reference TRBV30 and TRBJ2-7, is SQTIHQWPATLVQPVGSPLSLECTVEGTSNPNLYWYRQAAGRGLQLLFYSVGIGQISSEVPQNLSASRPQDRQFILSSKKLLLSDSGFYLCAWSLGGRANEQYFGPGTRLTVT.

This clone showed up just a few times. The V call is TRBV5-1, the J call TRBJ2-7; 10 positions agree with TRBD1. Germline V gives CDR1 SGHRS, CDR2 YFSETQ. CDR3 length: 15 residues. The V segment lost 4 bases and the J segment 4 bases; nucleotides outside the gene matches: 8. The CDR3 loop is CASSTGQGGMYEQYF. CDR3 bases: TGCGCCAGCAGCACTGGACAGGGGGGGATGTACGAGCAGTACTTC.

The CDR3 loop is CASSARRDRVSDTQYF. CDR3 in DNA: TGTGCCAGCAGCGCCCGCCGGGACAGGGTGTCAGATACGCAGTATTTT. The chain joins TRBV9 to TRBJ2-3, with 9 nucleotides matching TRBD1. Per the germline V gene, CDR1 is SGDLS and CDR2 is YYNGEE. CDR3 size: 16 residues. The ends lost 3 bases at V and 4 bases at J; junction bases unmatched: 9.

This clone was found a few times. V gene TRBV14 combines with J gene TRBJ2-1; 7 nucleotides agree with TRBD2. Germline CDR1 and CDR2: SGHDN and FVKESK. This CDR3 contains 14 residues. V lost 6 bases to trimming and J lost 1 base; unmatched junction nucleotides: 3. CDR3 protein: CASRGGSSYNEQFF. CDR3 bases: TGTGCCAGCAGGGGCGGGAGTTCCTACAATGAGCAGTTCTTC.

In its sample, this clone was seen a few times. V usage is TRBV11-1 and J usage is TRBJ2-2; D might be TRBD1 (5 bases). Germline V gives CDR1 SGHAT, CDR2 FQDESV (reference sequence). The ends were cut back, 2 bases at V and 5 bases at J, with 6 bases in the middle. CDR3 length equals 13 residues. The CDR3 region is CASSLQGTGELFF. The CDR3 DNA follows: TGTGCCAGCAGCTTACAGGGAACCGGGGAGCTGTTTTTT.

This clone was counted only a few times. The J gene is TRBJ2-7, the V gene TRBV18, with 14 bases identical to TRBD2. The germline V gene encodes CDR1 KGHSH and CDR2 LQKENI. The J segment lost 3 bases and the V segment lost 4 bases, leaving 5 bases of the junction unmatched. The length of the CDR3 is 16 residues. Written as DNA, the CDR3 is TGTGCCAGCTCACTTCCCGGGACTAGCGGGAGCTACGAGCAGTACTTC. Its protein product is CASSLPGTSGSYEQYF.

This clone was observed a few times. J is TRBJ2-3 and V is TRBV9; D uncertain. The ends were cut back, 1 base at V and 3 bases at J, with 9 bases in the middle. This CDR3 has 14 amino acids. The germline CDR1 and CDR2 sequences are SGDLS and YYNGEE. The CDR3 region is CASSVQVGTDTQYF. The CDR3 DNA reads as TGTGCCAGCAGCGTACAGGTAGGAACAGATACGCAGTATTTT. Filled out from reference TRBV9 and TRBJ2-3, the complete variable domain reads DSGVTQTPKHLITATGQRVTLRCSPRSGDLSVYWYQQSLDQGLQFLIQYYNGEERAKGNILERFSAQQFPDLHSELNLSSLELGDSALYFCASSVQVGTDTQYFGPGTRLTVL.

The chain joins TRBV5-1 to TRBJ2-5; TRBD2 matches at 8 bases. In germline, CDR1 is SGHRS, CDR2 YFSETQ. V lost 0 bases to trimming and J lost 2 bases; unmatched junction nucleotides: 6. The CDR3 has 16 residues. The CDR3 loop reads CASSLVGSGEQETQYF. Here the CDR3 DNA reads TGCGCCAGCAGCTTGGTTGGTAGCGGGGAACAAGAGACCCAGTACTTC.

This clone turned up a few times. This chain uses TRBV2 with TRBJ2-6; D is unclear. Trimming pared 7 bases from V and 0 bases from J, leaving 10 bases between. In germline, CDR1 is SNHLY, CDR2 FYNNEI. CDR3 length equals 15 residues. The CDR3 DNA follows: TGTGCCAGCATGTCGCGGCACTCTGGGGCCAACGTCCTGACTTTC. It yields the protein CASMSRHSGANVLTF.

V gene TRBV19 combines with J gene TRBJ2-7; TRBD2 aligns across 12 bases. The V gene's germline CDR1 is LNHDA and CDR2 SQIVND (reference sequence). The CDR3 spans 15 residues. The junction had 8 bases not matched to a gene; V was cut back by 6 bases and J by 5 bases. The CDR3 nucleotides read TGTGCCAGTAGCAGACTAGCGGGAGAAATTGACGAGCAGTACTTC. Protein: CASSRLAGEIDEQYF.

This clone was seen only a few times. CDR3 bases: TGTGCCAGCTCGCTTACGGAGGGCCAGCCCCAGCATTTT. Protein: CASSLTEGQPQHF. J is TRBJ1-5 and V is TRBV18; D gene ambiguous. Germline assignment: CDR1 KGHSH and CDR2 LQKENI. Trimming left V 6 bases short and J 7 bases short, with 13 bases between. The CDR3 runs 13 residues.

V and J are TRBV27 and TRBJ1-1, with 9 bases fitting TRBD1. The germline CDR1 and CDR2 sequences are MNHEY and SMNVEV (reference sequence). Trimming took 2 bases from V and 4 from J; bases not matched to a gene: 2. The CDR3 loop spans 14 amino acids. The CDR3 bases are TGTGCCAGCAGTTTAAGGGACAGGGCCACTGAAGCTTTCTTT. Translating gives CASSLRDRATEAFF.

This chain joins TRBV28 and TRBJ2-5, with 9 bases lining up with TRBD2. V trimming: 5 bases; J trimming: 1 base; junction bases outside the gene matches: 2. The CDR3 loop spans 14 amino acids. In germline, CDR1 is MDHEN, CDR2 SYDVKM. The CDR3 spells CASSIAGVQETQYF. The CDR3 coding sequence is TGTGCCAGCAGTATAGCGGGGGTCCAAGAGACCCAGTACTTC.

The V call is TRBV7-9, the J call TRBJ2-5; 10 nucleotides align to TRBD1. Trimming at V came to 2 bases and at J to 6 bases, leaving 15 bases not matched to a gene. The CDR3 contains 18 residues. Per germline, CDR1 SEHNR and CDR2 FQNEAQ (reference sequence). The CDR3 is CASSLIMARDRGFKTQYF. In nucleotides, the CDR3 is TGTGCCAGCAGCTTAATCATGGCCCGGGACAGGGGTTTCAAGACCCAGTACTTC.

The J gene is TRBJ1-2, the V gene TRBV30; TRBD1 matches 7 bases. V was clipped by 0 bases and J by 7 bases; unmatched bases: 8. CDR3 length: 14 amino acids. The germline V gene has CDR1 GTSNPN and CDR2 SVGIG (reference sequence). CDR3 region: CAWSVKGGAFGYTF. In nucleotides, the CDR3 is TGTGCCTGGAGTGTAAAAGGGGGCGCTTTTGGCTACACCTTC.

Notes on this clone: The sample carries other DNA sequences with the same CDR3. This rearrangement joins TRBV28 to TRBJ2-7; D may be TRBD1 (5 bases). The germline CDR1 and CDR2 sequences are MDHEN and SYDVKM. Trimming shortened V by 0 bases and J by 2 bases, and 8 bases separated the two germline ends. There are 14 residues in the CDR3. The CDR3 protein is CASSLWQGAYEQYF. Here the CDR3 DNA reads TGTGCCAGCAGTTTATGGCAGGGTGCCTACGAGCAGTACTTC.

V usage is TRBV18 and J usage is TRBJ1-4, with D possibly matching TRBD1 (5 bases). This CDR3 spans 13 amino acids. Trimming removed 2 bases from V and 5 bases from J, with 6 bases in between. Germline V CDR1 and CDR2: KGHSH, LQKENI. Here the CDR3 DNA reads TGTGCCAGCTCACCAGACAGAAATGAAAAACTGTTTTTT. Its protein product is CASSPDRNEKLFF.

V and J are TRBV28 and TRBJ2-3, with D possibly being TRBD2 (6 bases). The germline V and J ends were trimmed by 8 bases and 2 bases, with 11 bases remaining between them. The CDR3 has 13 residues. Germline CDR1 MDHEN, CDR2 SYDVKM. The CDR3: CASLGGTTDTQYF. The CDR3 region has the DNA TGTGCCAGCTTGGGAGGTACCACAGATACGCAGTATTTT.

This chain connects TRBV7-2 to TRBJ2-3, with D perhaps TRBD1 (6 bases). CDR3 length: 17 residues. V lost 2 bases to trimming and J lost 4 bases, with 19 bases between them. The germline V gene encodes CDR1 SGHTA and CDR2 FQGNSA. CDR3 residues: CASSLMGSRGLADTQYF. Written as DNA, the CDR3 is TGTGCCAGCAGCTTAATGGGTAGCAGGGGTCTCGCAGATACGCAGTATTTT.

This clone has a handful of counts. J is TRBJ2-7 and V is TRBV5-4; D may be TRBD1 (6 bases). With 4 bases removed from V and 2 bases from J, the gap between germline ends came to 13 bases. CDR1 is SGHNT, CDR2 YYREEE, per germline (reference sequence). The CDR3 contains 14 residues. Here the CDR3 reads CASSQGGSTYEQYF. The CDR3, as DNA: TGTGCCAGCAGCCAAGGGGGATCTACCTACGAGCAGTACTTC.

The V and J genes are TRBV28 and TRBJ2-7; 7 nucleotides line up with TRBD2. The V gene's germline CDR1 is MDHEN and CDR2 SYDVKM. V shed 3 bases and J 6 bases; nucleotides not matched to a gene: 11. The CDR3 is made up of 15 amino acids. The CDR3 DNA reads TGTGCCAGCAGTTTCACGGGGAGGGGATGGACCGAGCAGTACTTC. Amino acids: CASSFTGRGWTEQYF.

This chain uses TRBV11-2 with TRBJ1-5, with D maybe TRBD1 (6 bases). This CDR3 is built from 12 residues. Trimming took 5 bases from V and 5 from J, leaving 7 bases between them. The germline V gene has CDR1 SGHAT and CDR2 FQNNGV. The CDR3 protein is CASSPGDQPQHF. The DNA of the CDR3 is TGTGCCAGCAGCCCAGGGGATCAGCCCCAGCATTTT.

CDR3 sequence: CASISPGLAAPYEQYF. CDR3 in DNA: TGTGCCAGCATCTCCCCGGGACTAGCGGCCCCCTACGAGCAGTACTTC. The rearrangement links TRBV28 to TRBJ2-7, with 11 bases aligning to TRBD2. The CDR3 contains 16 residues. With V trimmed by 7 bases and J by 2 bases, 10 bases remained unmatched. The V gene's germline CDR1 is MDHEN and CDR2 SYDVKM.

This clone was counted a few times. The CDR3 reads CASSRGGAGGPDTQYF. In DNA form, the CDR3 reads TGTGCCAGCAGCAGGGGCGGGGCGGGAGGGCCCGATACGCAGTATTTT. The chain carries TRBV5-4 and TRBJ2-3; 9 bases are shared with TRBD2. This CDR3 has 16 residues. Germline CDR1 and CDR2: SGHNT and YYREEE (reference sequence). With V trimmed by 4 bases and J by 6 bases, 12 bases remained unmatched.

The chain uses TRBV6-5 and TRBJ1-5; the D gene is possibly TRBD1 (5 bases). V lost 6 bases to trimming and J lost 3 bases, with 15 bases between them. Germline V gene data show CDR1 as MNHEY and CDR2 as SVGAGI. The length of the CDR3 is 15 residues. The CDR3: CASRSQGSLNQPQHF. The CDR3 region has the DNA TGTGCCAGCAGAAGCCAGGGTAGCCTCAATCAGCCCCAGCATTTT.

This sequence joins TRBV29-1 and TRBJ2-5; possible D gene TRBD1, 5 bases. Gene TRBJ2-7 matches the end of the DNA better, so the J call may be wrong. The CDR3 sequence is 13 residues long. CDR1 is SQVTM, CDR2 ANQGSEA, per germline. CDR3 sequence (DNA): TGCAGCGTTGAATCCCAGGGCTCCTACGAGCAGTACTTC. It codes for CSVESQGSYEQYF.